The 27 T cell receptor beta chains listed next were all sequenced from one sample in a study of blood T cell repertoires in COVID-19. Method: immunoSEQ multiplex PCR; TCRdb's copy keeps in-frame clones and lacks some. There are some 270,000 clones in the sample; around 90% occur only once, and 2% to 2.5% lies in the top ten. Sequencing was carried out using peripheral blood. These receptors were obtained from a man aged 45 to 65 with acute or convalescent COVID-19.

This chain links TRBV18 with TRBJ2-3; TRBD2 aligns across 7 bases. CDR1 is KGHSH and CDR2 is LQKENI in the germline V gene. This CDR3 has 15 amino acids. The trim removed 3 bases at V and 2 bases at J, leaving 5 bases unmatched. This CDR3 is CASSPSAGDTDTQYF. The CDR3, as DNA: TGTGCCAGCTCACCGTCCGCGGGGGACACAGATACGCAGTATTTT.

V usage is TRBV11-3 and J usage is TRBJ2-3, with a possible D match to TRBD2 (5 bases). V lost 5 bases and J lost 3, with 15 bases in between. This CDR3 contains 15 residues. Germline CDR1 and CDR2: SGHNT and YENEEA. CDR3 protein: CASSPGTRLTDTQYF. CDR3 in DNA: TGTGCCAGCAGCCCAGGAACTAGATTAACAGATACGCAGTATTTT.

This chain joins TRBV5-1 and TRBJ1-4; the match to TRBD1 covers 7 bases. Germline V gene data show CDR1 as SGHRS and CDR2 as YFSETQ. The CDR3 is 16 amino acids. The junction had 13 bases not matched to a gene; V was cut back by 4 bases and J by 7 bases. The CDR3 here is CASSPSGTAGGEKLFF. In nucleotides, the CDR3 is TGCGCCAGCAGCCCGTCCGGGACAGCCGGAGGTGAAAAACTGTTTTTT.

The J gene is TRBJ1-1, the V gene TRBV3-1 (or the pseudogene TRBV3-2), with 8 bases aligning to TRBD1. The V segment lost 3 bases and the J segment 11 bases; nucleotides outside the gene matches: 8. This CDR3 comprises 13 residues. Germline CDR1 and CDR2: LGHDT and YNNKEL (reference sequence). CDR3 bases: TGTGCCAGCAGCCATGTCAGGGGGCGGGGGGCTTTCTTT. Translation: CASSHVRGRGAFF.

The chain recombines TRBV5-1 with TRBJ2-5; no clear D gene. Germline-derived CDR1 and CDR2 are SGHRS and YFSETQ. This CDR3 spans 15 amino acids. V was clipped by 3 bases and J by 4 bases, with 16 bases between them. The CDR3 region is CASSYGSPRGETQYF. The CDR3 nucleotides read TGCGCCAGCAGCTATGGGTCCCCCCGAGGAGAGACCCAGTACTTC.

J is TRBJ1-1 and V is TRBV10-3, with D possibly matching TRBD1 (6 bases). The V gene's germline CDR1 is ENHRY and CDR2 SYGVKD. V was clipped by 4 bases and J by 2 bases, with 20 bases between them. CDR3 size: 17 residues. CDR3 region: CAISGNAQDSLNTEAFF. Written as DNA, the CDR3 is TGTGCCATCAGTGGTAATGCCCAGGACAGCCTTAACACTGAAGCTTTCTTT.

J is TRBJ2-3 and V is TRBV6-6; 7 positions agree with TRBD2. CDR3 length: 15 amino acids. From germline, CDR1 is MNHNY and CDR2 SVGAGI (reference sequence). V was clipped by 3 bases and J by 2 bases; unmatched bases: 5. In DNA, the CDR3 is TGTGCCAGCAGTTATACCGGGACTAACACAGATACGCAGTATTTT. Protein: CASSYTGTNTDTQYF.

The V and J genes are TRBV7-8 and TRBJ1-5; unclear D gene. In germline, CDR1 is SGHVS, CDR2 FQNEAQ. V shed 2 bases and J shed 5 bases, with 16 bases lying between them. The CDR3 has 16 amino acids. The CDR3 is CASSLLEGSRYQPQHF. The CDR3 region has the DNA TGTGCCAGCAGCTTATTGGAGGGCTCAAGGTATCAGCCCCAGCATTTT.

The chain combines TRBV10-1 with TRBJ1-1; D perhaps matches TRBD1 (6 bases). Germline CDR1 and CDR2: WNHNN and SYGVQD (reference sequence). Between the trimmed V and J ends, which lost 0 bases and 6 bases, there was a span of 11 bases. The CDR3 runs 14 residues. CDR3 nucleotide sequence: TGCGCCAGCAGTGAGTCTGGGGGCAACTCTGAAGCTTTCTTT. This sequence encodes CASSESGGNSEAFF.

The chain joins TRBV3-1 (or the pseudogene TRBV3-2) to TRBJ2-2, with 11 bases identical to TRBD1. The CDR3 is 15 amino acids. Germline V gives CDR1 LGHDT, CDR2 YNNKEL (reference sequence). V shed 7 bases, J shed 6 bases, and the junction held 7 bases outside the gene matches. CDR3 amino acids: CASIGTGGVAGELFF. CDR3 DNA sequence: TGTGCCAGCATCGGGACAGGGGGAGTCGCCGGGGAGCTGTTTTTT.

The chain carries TRBV7-8 and TRBJ2-5; 7 bases map to TRBD2. The germline V gene has CDR1 SGHVS and CDR2 FQNEAQ. The CDR3 is 13 amino acids. After removal of 5 bases from V and 3 bases from J, the junction contained 3 bases not matched to a gene. As DNA, the CDR3 is TGTGCCAGCAGCCCAGGGACTAAAGAGACCCAGTACTTC. Protein product: CASSPGTKETQYF.

The chain has TRBV6-5 and TRBJ2-5; weak D call: TRBD2 (5 bases). V lost 6 bases and J lost 2, with 10 bases in between. This CDR3 region has 13 residues. In germline, CDR1 is MNHEY, CDR2 SVGAGI. The CDR3 DNA sequence: TGTGCCAGCAGCCGGGCGGGTCAAGAGACCCAGTACTTC. Its translation is CASSRAGQETQYF.

The V gene is TRBV4-2, the J gene TRBJ2-7; 8 bases align to TRBD2. The CDR3 is made up of 14 amino acids. CDR1 is LGHNA, CDR2 YNFKEQ, per germline. Losses at the gene ends were 4 bases for V and 6 bases for J; bases not matched to a gene: 8. DNA of the CDR3: TGTGCCAGCAGCCCGCTAGCGGGCACCTCCGAGCAGTACTTC. It encodes CASSPLAGTSEQYF.

This clone showed up just once. The CDR3 bases are TGCAGCGTTGATACTAGCGGGGGCGATACGCAGTATTTT. This sequence encodes CSVDTSGGDTQYF. J is TRBJ2-3 and V is TRBV29-1; 11 positions match TRBD2. The CDR3 is made up of 13 amino acids. The germline CDR1 and CDR2 sequences are SQVTM and ANQGSEA. V dropped 3 bases and J dropped 6; count of bases not matched to a gene: 2.

This chain links TRBV6-6 with TRBJ1-2, with 8 positions matching TRBD1. After removal of 4 bases from V and 7 bases from J, the junction contained 8 bases not matched to a gene. Germline CDR1 reads MNHNY; CDR2 reads SVGAGI (reference sequence). This CDR3 spans 14 amino acids. The CDR3 bases are TGTGCCAGCAGTTCGCAGGGGGCGACAGGTGGCTACACCTTC. Protein product: CASSSQGATGGYTF.

The chain has TRBV7-6 and TRBJ2-1; possible D gene TRBD1, 5 bases. Trimming cost V 1 base and J 4 bases, with 8 bases left between them. Per germline, CDR1 SGHVS and CDR2 FNYEAQ. CDR3 length: 14 residues. CDR3 sequence reads: CASSLDAGYNEQFF. CDR3 DNA: TGTGCCAGCAGCTTAGACGCAGGGTACAATGAGCAGTTCTTC. Full variable domain (outside the CDR3, taken from reference TRBV7-6 and TRBJ2-1): GAGVSQSPRYKVTKRGQDVALRCDPISGHVSLYWYRQALGQGPEFLTYFNYEAQQDKSGLPNDRFSAERPEGSISTLTIQRTEQRDSAMYRCASSLDAGYNEQFFGPGTRLTVL.

The chain combines TRBV18 with TRBJ1-5, with 10 bases identical to TRBD1. V was clipped by 3 bases and J by 6 bases; unmatched bases: 5. The CDR3 runs 15 residues. Germline V gene lookup returns CDR1 KGHSH and CDR2 LQKENI. The DNA for the CDR3 is TGTGCCAGCTCACCTGCGACAGGGGGCCTTCAGCCCCAGCATTTT. Protein product: CASSPATGGLQPQHF.

This chain connects TRBV3-1 (or the pseudogene TRBV3-2) to TRBJ1-5, with 12 bases lining up with TRBD1. This CDR3 contains 16 residues. The V segment lost 3 bases and the J segment 7 bases; nucleotides outside the gene matches: 7. Germline V gene data show CDR1 as LGHDT and CDR2 as YNNKEL (reference sequence). CDR3 sequence: CASSQAGQGARQPQHF. The CDR3 coding sequence is TGTGCCAGCAGCCAGGCGGGACAGGGGGCACGACAGCCCCAGCATTTT.

The chain joins TRBV2 to TRBJ1-5; the match to TRBD1 covers 8 bases. CDR3 length equals 15 residues. The trim removed 6 bases at V and 7 bases at J, leaving 11 bases unmatched. In germline, CDR1 is SNHLY, CDR2 FYNNEI. The CDR3 loop is CASRDRDAGSQPQHF. CDR3 coding DNA: TGTGCCAGCAGGGACAGGGACGCAGGTAGCCAGCCCCAGCATTTT.

This rearrangement joins TRBV3-1 (or the pseudogene TRBV3-2) to TRBJ1-3; D is uncertain. The CDR3 is made up of 12 amino acids. Trimming cost V 1 base and J 11 bases, with 9 bases left between them. CDR1 is LGHDT and CDR2 is YNNKEL in the germline V gene (reference sequence). Written as DNA, the CDR3 is TGTGCCAGCAGCCAAGGGTACGGGGCCATATATTTT. This translates into CASSQGYGAIYF.

The chain combines TRBV10-3 with TRBJ2-2, with D perhaps matching TRBD1 (6 bases). Germline CDR1 ENHRY, CDR2 SYGVKD. This CDR3 has 13 amino acids. V lost 2 bases and J lost 7, with 8 bases in between. The CDR3 DNA follows: TGTGCCATCAGTGAGGCAGGGGACGGGGAGCTGTTTTTT. Its translation: CAISEAGDGELFF.

The V gene is TRBV9, the J gene TRBJ1-1; D remains unclear. This CDR3 has 13 amino acids. The germline V gene has CDR1 SGDLS and CDR2 YYNGEE. V was cut by 5 bases and J by 1 base, with 9 bases left in between. The CDR3 sequence: CASRPGPNTEAFF. The CDR3 bases are TGTGCCAGCAGACCGGGTCCGAACACTGAAGCTTTCTTT.

The chain carries TRBV30 and TRBJ1-2; no clear D gene. V was pared by 4 bases and J by 2 bases, with 8 bases between. The length of the CDR3 is 12 residues. Germline V CDR1 and CDR2: GTSNPN, SVGIG (reference sequence). This CDR3 is CAWKQTNYGYTF. In DNA, the CDR3 is TGTGCCTGGAAACAGACCAACTATGGCTACACCTTC. Using reference TRBV30 and TRBJ1-2 for the parts outside the CDR3, the full variable domain is SQTIHQWPATLVQPVGSPLSLECTVEGTSNPNLYWYRQAAGRGLQLLFYSVGIGQISSEVPQNLSASRPQDRQFILSSKKLLLSDSGFYLCAWKQTNYGYTFGSGTRLTVV.

The chain links TRBV2 to TRBJ2-7, with D maybe TRBD1 (6 bases). This CDR3 contains 13 residues. Trimming removed 9 bases at V and 5 bases at J, with 17 bases between. Germline values: CDR1 SNHLY, CDR2 FYNNEI. This CDR3 reads CARGGPGHNEQYF. CDR3 nucleotides: TGTGCCAGAGGGGGACCCGGACATAACGAGCAGTACTTC.

Written as DNA, the CDR3 is TGTGCCTGGGTATGGACAGGCCGAACTGGAAACACCATATATTTT. Its translation: CAWVWTGRTGNTIYF. This chain connects TRBV30 to TRBJ1-3; TRBD1 matches 7 bases. The ends lost 5 bases at V and 2 bases at J; junction bases unmatched: 9. Germline CDR1 is GTSNPN and CDR2 is SVGIG (reference sequence). This CDR3 spans 15 amino acids.

The chain employs TRBV2 and TRBJ1-1; 7 bases line up with TRBD1. The CDR3 is 14 amino acids. Germline values: CDR1 SNHLY, CDR2 FYNNEI. V dropped 5 bases and J dropped 3; count of bases not matched to a gene: 6. The CDR3 reads CASSLTGLDTEAFF. The CDR3 nucleotides are TGTGCCAGCAGTCTGACAGGGTTGGACACTGAAGCTTTCTTT.

A remark on this clone: One end of the junction is discordant with germline, which a read error may explain. The DNA for the CDR3 is TGTGCCAGCTCACCATCCCGATATGACCAAAGGGGATTT. It translates to CASSPSRYDQRGF. This rearrangement joins TRBV18 to TRBJ1-1, with a tentative D call TRBD1 (5 bases). Germline-derived CDR1 and CDR2 are KGHSH and LQKENI. The CDR3 is 13 amino acids. Combining the CDR3 with reference TRBV18 and TRBJ1-1 gives the whole variable domain NAGVMQNPRHLVRRRGQEARLRCSPMKGHSHVYWYRQLPEEGLKFMVYLQKENIIDESGMPKERFSAEFPKEGPSILRIQQVVRGDSAAYFCASSPSRYDQRGFGQGTRLTVV.